This TCR beta chain emerged from a study of blood T cell repertoires in COVID-19. Overall study context: Samples of COVID-19 (acute and convalescent) were obtained from the United States, Italy and Spain. Nucleic acid was either cDNA or gDNA, and it came from T cells, B-cell-depleted T cells, or PBMCs.

Comments on this clone: The identical CDR3 is also encoded by other nucleotide sequences in the sample.

In the original analysis: Reference gene primer amplification gave estimated nucleated cell counts. The table came from immunoSEQ multiplex PCR; TCRdb's copy has only in-frame clones and leaves some out. The DNA was the basis for D and trimming; V, J and clone size are from that table. The sample contains roughly 320,000 clones, 85% to 90% of which appear only once. A Seattle source enrolled patients during active infection and followed them longitudinally. This CDR3 comprises 14 residues. V lost 3 bases and J lost 6; bases outside the gene matches: 5. The germline V gene encodes CDR1 KGHDR and CDR2 SFDVKD.

Sequencing was done on a sample of peripheral blood. The chain links TRBV24-1 to TRBJ2-5; 8 positions match TRBD1. This sequence originates from a woman in her 50s with COVID-19, enrolled during active disease. The CDR3 nucleotides are TGTGCCACCAGTGATCCCGGACAGGGAAAGACCCAGTACTTC. Its protein is CATSDPGQGKTQYF.